One TCR beta chain is described in this entry. Its antigen has not been determined. No per-base quality is available; no much larger clone lies one base away. Each donor gave one peripheral blood draw, averaging roughly 120 mL, which was collected into heparinised tubes. A BD FACSAria II was used to sort naive, central memory, regulatory and stem cell-like memory CD4+ T cells with a panel that included CD45RO, CCR7, CD25, CD127, CD95 and CD27. Purity was above 95% for every sorted population. PBMCs were separated immediately by Lymphoprep density gradient centrifugation and were stained directly, without being cultured. To minimize batch effects, samples were stained and sorted in pairs, one healthy donor with one patient per experiment. The data were taken from a study of beta chain features in type 1 diabetes (dated by TCRdb to the late 2010s). About the full investigation: Patients and healthy donors did not differ in mean age, gender distribution, total cell number or subset yield. Across all samples, 107,917,701 sorted cells were examined, and cell number per subset correlated strongly with RNA yield. Regulatory and stem cell-like memory subsets were isolated from only 8 patients and roughly 8 healthy donors, whereas naive and central memory subsets came from all 30 or so donors. In the study, TCRB repertoires of sorted circulating CD4+ T cell subsets from recently diagnosed type 1 diabetes patients were compared with those of matched healthy donors.

The entire amount of isolated RNA was reverse transcribed using the High Capacity cDNA Reverse Transcription Kit, so the sequenced TCRB transcripts were expressed ones. Deep immunoSEQ sequencing was performed on naive, central memory and regulatory T cell samples, with an average of roughly 3.6 million total reads per sample. Sorted cells were lysed in RLT buffer and RNA was extracted with DNase-treated RNeasy Micro or Mini kits, depending on cell number. To prevent cross-contamination, every cell subset was processed on its own, while patient and healthy donor samples were processed together. The immunoSEQ multiplex PCR was used to amplify TCRB sequences from cDNA, generating 87-bp fragments that spanned the CDR3 region. Amplicons were sequenced on the Illumina HiSeq platform. As for the original processing: Synthetic template baselines were used to correct PCR bias computationally, reads within Hamming distance 2 were collapsed together, and singletons that could not be merged were discarded. Reads were aligned against IMGT so that V, D and J genes, CDR3 length and insertions or deletions at six rearrangement sites could be assigned. Within each subset, clonotype counts were normalized to the number of sorted cells before true diversity and Gini coefficients were calculated with the tcR R package. The overlap coefficient, calculated on TCRB nucleotide sequences, was used to quantify repertoire sharing. TCRdb took this table from immuneACCESS and kept in-frame rearrangements with V and J called. Such tables lack part of the clones; where checked against another copy, unresolved V genes explain under half of the gap, and the rest is unexplained. V, J and clone size are taken as reported in that table, and D and trimming were inferred from the DNA itself. In all, the sample holds over 40,000 clones, and 65% to 70% of those were seen once. Around 2.1% of the sample is taken by the ten largest.

CDR1 and CDR2, per the germline V gene (reference sequence), are MNHNY and SVGAGI. CDR3 length: 16 amino acids, cysteine to phenylalanine. CDR3 DNA is the only sequence kept; it has 48 bases, read in frame from the first base. V lost 6 bases and J lost 3 bases, and the count of bases not matched to a germline gene is 8. What the authors observed across the whole study: Naive, central memory and regulatory TCRB repertoires appeared to be more alike among patients than among healthy donors. Because the HLA sub-analyses included only small numbers of individuals, any influence of HLA type on TCRB rearrangement was left unresolved. Type 1 diabetes patients showed a moderate but significant shortening of TCRB CDR3 length in all four CD4+ subsets. At VDJ recombination sites, type 1 diabetes patients had fewer insertions and more deleted nucleotides, which implies abnormalities in thymic rearrangement. Because cDNA was sequenced instead of genomic DNA, highly expressing activated cells could be over-represented, though the groups showed no difference in activation or CD3 levels. PCR might favor shorter templates, but patient and control samples were amplified and corrected together, so any skew would affect both groups equally.

The sequence joins TRBV6-6 to TRBJ2-1; 10 bases in the junction line up with TRBD2. This clonotype originated in a young woman with type 1 diabetes. Sequenced: Tregs from blood. What the cell subset or site label conveys for this sample: regulatory CD4+ T cells. The DNA is TGTGCCAGCAGACCGAGACTAGCGGGCTTCTACAATGAGCAGTTCTTC. The translation is CASRPRLAGFYNEQFF.